The 6 T cell receptor beta chains below come from one sample, sequenced in a study of T cells after posttransplantation cyclophosphamide listed by TCRdb under 2016. A control cohort of some ten patients who had been given myeloablative marrow transplants with methotrexate plus a calcineurin inhibitor was sampled 1 year after transplant. Libraries were built with the immunoSEQ multiplex PCR assay. In its TCRdb copy, this immuneACCESS table keeps in-frame sequences only and misses some clones. Where compared with another copy, unresolved V genes explain less than half of these, and the others have no known cause. The sample table holds 15,000 to 17,000 clones, of which 84% were seen once. Clones ranked in the top ten supply about 4.7% of the sample. The sample was PBMCs, taken roughly 350 days after allogeneic stem cell transplant with calcineurin inhibitor and methotrexate. These receptors originate from a male patient younger than 35 who received an allogeneic stem cell transplant from a related donor, was CMV-positive, and had no GVHD. After a transplant, the donor of the graft may account for some T cells.

A single count supports this clone. CDR3 DNA sequence: TGTGCCATCAGCGGACTCCCTGGCAATGGCTACACCTTC. It specifies CAISGLPGNGYTF. The V gene is TRBV10-3, the J gene TRBJ1-2; D is unresolved. Trimming removed 6 bases at V and 6 bases at J, with 14 bases between. The CDR3 contains 13 residues. CDR1 ENHRY and CDR2 SYGVKD come from the germline V gene.

The J gene is TRBJ2-5, the V gene TRBV15; weak D call: TRBD2 (7 bases). Germline assignment: CDR1 LNHNV and CDR2 YYDKDF (reference sequence). This CDR3 spans 13 amino acids. Trimming left V 8 bases short and J 4 bases short, with 14 bases between. CDR3 DNA sequence: TGTGCCACCGGACCGGGGGGCATAGAGACCCAGTACTTC. It encodes CATGPGGIETQYF. Supplemented by reference TRBV15 and TRBJ2-5, the full variable domain reads DAMVIQNPRYQVTQFGKPVTLSCSQTLNHNVMYWYQQKSSQAPKLLFHYYDKDFNNEADTPDNFQSRRPNTSFCFLDIRSPGLGDTAMYLCATGPGGIETQYFGPGTRLLVL.

This clone was seen a handful of times. The DNA of the CDR3 is TGTGCCAGCAGCGCCGAGGGGGACACCTACAATGAGCAGTTCTTC. Protein product: CASSAEGDTYNEQFF. V gene TRBV9 combines with J gene TRBJ2-1, with D possibly being TRBD1 (6 bases). CDR3 length: 15 amino acids. Trimming removed 3 bases from V and 2 bases from J, with 12 bases in between. Germline V CDR1 and CDR2: SGDLS, YYNGEE.

This clone has more than one count but fewer than ten. The V call is TRBV7-9, the J call TRBJ2-5, with D possibly matching TRBD1 (6 bases). The J call may be mistaken, given a closer DNA end match to TRBJ2-7. This CDR3 spans 15 amino acids. The germline gives CDR1 SEHNR, CDR2 FQNEAQ (reference sequence). The CDR3 is CASSSPRQGSYEQYF. The CDR3 nucleotides are TGTGCCAGCAGCTCCCCTCGGCAGGGGTCCTACGAGCAGTACTTC.

V gene TRBV2 combines with J gene TRBJ2-7; D might be TRBD1 (6 bases). This CDR3 is 17 amino acids long. The germline V and J ends were trimmed by 3 bases and 0 bases, with 18 bases remaining between them. Germline V gene sequence: CDR1 SNHLY, CDR2 FYNNEI. DNA of the CDR3: TGTGCCAGCAGTGAGGGGGTTGACAGGTGGGGCTCCTACGAGCAGTACTTC. Its protein is CASSEGVDRWGSYEQYF.

The chain is built from TRBV28 and TRBJ2-7; 7 bases map to TRBD1. After removal of 5 bases from V and 5 bases from J, the junction contained 12 bases not matched to a gene. From germline, CDR1 is MDHEN and CDR2 SYDVKM. The CDR3 is made up of 15 amino acids. CDR3 nucleotides: TGTGCCAGCAGTCCAGGGGACAGCCGGGTGAACGAGCAGTACTTC. Translation: CASSPGDSRVNEQYF. The full variable domain, completed using reference TRBV28 and TRBJ2-7, is DVKVTQSSRYLVKRTGEKVFLECVQDMDHENMFWYRQDPGLGLRLIYFSYDVKMKEKGDIPEGYSVSREKKERFSLILESASTNQTSMYLCASSPGDSRVNEQYFGPGTRLTVT.